Listed below are T cell receptor beta chains from one sample, sequenced in a study of cytomegalovirus exposure and HLA in healthy donors. Using immunoSEQ multiplex PCR, the repertoire was profiled, and TCRdb retains in-frame clones only, with some absent. The sample shows 150,000 or so clones, approximately 80% of them seen only once. Sequences were obtained from PBMCs. All receptors come from a woman aged 35 to 49 in good health and CMV-seronegative. CDR3s include the opening cysteine and the closing phenylalanine or tryptophan. A D gene is named only where the DNA matches it firmly. Size is omitted from some rows. Given values are once, few, many or a class for expanded clones.

TGTGCCAGTAGACCCACAGGGGCCAGGGCTGAAGCTTTCTTT	CASRPTGARAEAFF	TRBJ1-1	-	TRBV19	TRBD1
TGTGCCAGCAGCTCAGTACGGAGGTCCTATGGCTACACCTTC	CASSSVRRSYGYTF	TRBJ1-2	-	TRBV5-6	-
TGTGCCAGCAGCTTGGGACAGGTTAATGAAAAACTGTTTTTT	CASSLGQVNEKLFF	TRBJ1-4	-	TRBV7-9	TRBD1
TGTGCCAGCAGTTACTCGGGGCAGGGGCCACGGGAGACCCAGTACTTC	CASSYSGQGPRETQYF	TRBJ2-5	-	TRBV6-5	-
TGTGCCAGCAGTTTACGAGCGGCCTTGTTTTCCTACGAGCAGTACTTC	CASSLRAALFSYEQYF	TRBJ2-7	-	TRBV27	-
TGTGCCAGCAGTCTACAGGGGCATGGAGAGACCCAGTACTTC	CASSLQGHGETQYF	TRBJ2-5	-	TRBV6-5	TRBD1
TGTGCCAGCAGCTTAAAGGCGGGAGGGCCGGGGAACGAGCAGTACTTC	CASSLKAGGPGNEQYF	TRBJ2-7	once	TRBV11-2	TRBD2
TGCAGCGCCGTAGCGGGAGCGGGGGAGCAGTACTTC	CSAVAGAGEQYF	TRBJ2-7	-	TRBV29-1	TRBD2
TGTGCCAGCAGCTTAGCCAGCGGGGCCAGGGGCTACACCTTC	CASSLASGARGYTF	TRBJ1-2	-	TRBV7-9	-
TGCGCCAGCACCGCCGGGACAGCCCACGAGCAGTACTTC	CASTAGTAHEQYF	TRBJ2-7	-	TRBV5-1	TRBD1
TGTGCCTGGAGTCCTTTGACGGGGTCCTACAATGAGCAGTTCTTC	CAWSPLTGSYNEQFF	TRBJ2-1	-	TRBV30	-
TGTGCCAGCAGGGCGGGACTAGCGGCAGATACGCAGTATTTT	CASRAGLAADTQYF	TRBJ2-3	-	TRBV6-6	TRBD2
TGCGCCAGCAGCTTACAGGGGGCAAGCACAGATACGCAGTATTTT	CASSLQGASTDTQYF	TRBJ2-3	-	TRBV5-1	TRBD1
TGCGCCAGCAGTCCCATTGGATCCTCCGGGGAGCAGTACTTC	CASSPIGSSGEQYF	TRBJ2-7	-	TRBV10-2	-
TGCGCCAGCAGCCCCATCGGGGGGAATGAAAAACTGTTTTTT	CASSPIGGNEKLFF	TRBJ1-4	-	TRBV5-1	-
TGTGCCAGCAGCCTACAGGGGGTGGACACTGAAGCTTTCTTT	CASSLQGVDTEAFF	TRBJ1-1	few	TRBV7-9	TRBD1
TGTGCCAGCAGCTTGTGGAGCGGGAGCTTGGGCGAGCAGTACTTC	CASSLWSGSLGEQYF	TRBJ2-7	once	TRBV5-4	TRBD2
TGTGCCAGTTCTATCAGGGACAATGAGCAGTTCTTC	CASSIRDNEQFF	TRBJ2-1	-	TRBV19	-
TGCGCCAGCAGCTTGCAAACAGGGGATTTATCAGGCTACACCTTC	CASSLQTGDLSGYTF	TRBJ1-2	-	TRBV5-1	TRBD1
TGCGCCAGCAGCCACCTGACAGGGAAGGGGTTACATGAGCAGTTCTTC	CASSHLTGKGLHEQFF	TRBJ2-1	-	TRBV4-1	TRBD1
TGTGCCAGCAGTGAAAGGACAGTCCCTTACCTAGGCTACACCTTC	CASSERTVPYLGYTF	TRBJ1-2	-	TRBV6-1	-
TGTGCCAGCAGTCTTAGCGGGGGTAACTACGAGCAGTACTTC	CASSLSGGNYEQYF	TRBJ2-7	few	TRBV27	TRBD2
TGTGCCAGCAGTTACTCAAGCGGGGGCTCCTACGAGCAGTACTTC	CASSYSSGGSYEQYF	TRBJ2-7	-	TRBV6-5	TRBD2
TGCAGCGTTGGAGGGGGGGGCCCCTTCGGAGAGCAGTACTTC	CSVGGGGPFGEQYF	TRBJ2-7	-	TRBV29-1	-
TGTGCCAGCACCAGAGGCGGGGGACAGACCCAGTACTTC	CASTRGGGQTQYF	TRBJ2-5	-	TRBV6-1	TRBD2
TGCGCCAGCAGCCCCCCGGGACATCCGGCCCTCAAAGAGACCCAGTACTTC	CASSPPGHPALKETQYF	TRBJ2-5	-	TRBV5-1	-
TGTGCCAGCACCGCACAGGGGGCAAATACGCAGTATTTT	CASTAQGANTQYF	TRBJ2-3	-	TRBV2	TRBD1
TGTGCCAGTAGTCCCTCTGCCTGGAGGAAGGCTGAAGCTTTCTTT	CASSPSAWRKAEAFF	TRBJ1-1	-	TRBV19	-
TGTGCCAGCAGTCCCTACAGGGGGTATGGCTACACCTTC	CASSPYRGYGYTF	TRBJ1-2	-	TRBV27	TRBD1
TGTGCCAGCAGGGTGGACAGGCCTAACACTGAAGCTTTCTTT	CASRVDRPNTEAFF	TRBJ1-1	-	TRBV6-5	TRBD1
TGTGCCAGCCGCGGGACTAGCGGGAAGGGGGAGCTGTTTTTT	CASRGTSGKGELFF	TRBJ2-2	-	TRBV2	TRBD2
TGTGCCACCTCAGGGGGCGATCAGCCCCAGCATTTT	CATSGGDQPQHF	TRBJ1-5	-	TRBV28	TRBD1
TGCGCCAGCAGCTTGCAGGCCTCCTCTTACGAGCAGTACTTC	CASSLQASSYEQYF	TRBJ2-7	-	TRBV5-1	-
TGTGCCAGCAGCGGGGACAGGGTCAATGAGCAGTTCTTC	CASSGDRVNEQFF	TRBJ2-1	-	TRBV2	TRBD1
TGTGCCAGCAGCTCACCCTCGGGTCTCTATGGCTACACCTTC	CASSSPSGLYGYTF	TRBJ1-2	-	TRBV5-6	-
TGTGCCAGCAGCCCCGCCGGGGGTCAGACCGGGGAGCTGTTTTTT	CASSPAGGQTGELFF	TRBJ2-2	-	TRBV27	-
TGTGCCAGCAGCCGACTCAGGGCAGAGTCGAACACTGAAGCTTTCTTT	CASSRLRAESNTEAFF	TRBJ1-1	-	TRBV7-6	-
TGTGCCAGCAGGGGACAGGCCCTTAGCAATCAGCCCCAGCATTTT	CASRGQALSNQPQHF	TRBJ1-5	-	TRBV28	TRBD1
TGTGCCAGCTCACCACTAGCGGGGGCCCCATACACCGGGGAGCTGTTTTTT	CASSPLAGAPYTGELFF	TRBJ2-2	-	TRBV18	TRBD2
TGTGCCAGCAACTCCCTCGGGACTGAAGCTTTCTTT	CASNSLGTEAFF	TRBJ1-1	-	TRBV7-9	-
TGCGCCAGCAGTCCGGGACTAGTTTCACCATACGAGCAGTACTTC	CASSPGLVSPYEQYF	TRBJ2-7	-	TRBV5-1	TRBD2
TGTGCCAGCAGAAGGACTAGCGGGGGTGAGACCCAGTACTTC	CASRRTSGGETQYF	TRBJ2-5	-	TRBV6-5	TRBD2
TGTGCCAGCAGTTACTCGGGGGCTCTCGAAGCTTTCTTT	CASSYSGALEAFF	TRBJ1-1	once	TRBV6-5	-
TGTGCCAGCAGCTTAGAAGACGCAGAGGATAGGCAGTTCTTC	CASSLEDAEDRQFF	TRBJ2-1	-	TRBV7-6	-
TGTGCCTGGAGTACAGTGTCTGGTACGCAGTATTTT	CAWSTVSGTQYF	TRBJ2-3	-	TRBV30	-
TGCGCCAGCAGCTTGGAGCAGGGGATCCATCAGCCCCAGCATTTT	CASSLEQGIHQPQHF	TRBJ1-5	-	TRBV5-1	-
TGTGCCACGCGGGGAGGAGGCACTGAAGCTTTCTTT	CATRGGGTEAFF	TRBJ1-1	-	TRBV28	-
TGCGCCAGCGCCGGGACACCCGGTACGGGTGACCAGTACTTC	CASAGTPGTGDQYF	TRBJ2-5	-	TRBV5-1	-
TGTGCCAGCAGTGAAGCGTTACTAGCGGCACGCACAGATACGCAGTATTTT	CASSEALLAARTDTQYF	TRBJ2-3	-	TRBV2	TRBD2
TGCGCCAGCAGCGTTAGCGGGGATACGCAGTATTTT	CASSVSGDTQYF	TRBJ2-3	once	TRBV5-1	TRBD2
TGTGCCAGCAGCTTTCTACTACCCGACAGGGGGCCGTTCTTC	CASSFLLPDRGPFF	TRBJ2-1	-	TRBV7-8	TRBD1
TGTGCCAGCAGCCGGACAGTGAACACTGAAGCTTTCTTT	CASSRTVNTEAFF	TRBJ1-1	few	TRBV6-4	-
TGTGCCAGCAGCGTAGCAGGCTATTCCACAGATACGCAGTATTTT	CASSVAGYSTDTQYF	TRBJ2-3	-	TRBV9	-
TGCGCCAGCAGCGGACAGGGGGTCGATTCTAGCTACACCTTC	CASSGQGVDSSYTF	TRBJ1-2	-	TRBV5-1	TRBD1